The 27 T cell receptor beta chains listed next were all sequenced from one sample in a study of glioma-infiltrating T cells (dated by TCRdb to the mid-2010s). Sequencing relied on an Illumina MiSeq. TCR alpha and beta CDR3 regions were amplified with the iRepertoire nested amplicon-rescue multiplex PCR (arm-PCR) platform from RNA. TCRdb reprocessing: public reads trimmed at Q25 with fastp, clones called with MiXCR, in-frame beta chains kept. Rows are combined by CDR3 protein, so each entry shows the most common genes and DNA. For this sample the table gives around 180,000 distinct CDR3 sequences, of which more than 35% were detected only once. Roughly 5.2% of the sample comes from the top ten. The sample taken for sequencing was glioma tissue, nonneoplastic brain tissue, or PBMCs (not recorded which). These receptors all stem from a human donor with low-grade glioma or glioblastoma, undergoing nonglioma brain surgery, or in good health (not recorded which).

This clonotype showed up just a few times. The gene calls are TRBV29-1 and TRBJ1-2, with TRBD1 matching 7 bases. CDR1 and CDR2 from the germline V gene are SQVTM and ANQGSEA. The CDR3 sequence is 13 residues long. V lost 6 bases, J lost 0 bases, and 4 bases stayed unmatched. CDR3: CSVGTVANYGYTF. CDR3 DNA: TGCAGCGTAGGGACAGTAGCTAACTATGGCTACACCTTC.

Comment on this clonotype: One junction end does not reproduce the germline sequence, and a read error may be involved. The chain has TRBV29-1 and TRBJ2-3; possible D gene TRBD2, 6 bases. The CDR3 extends over 11 amino acids. Germline values: CDR1 SQVTM, CDR2 ANQGSEA. The CDR3 region has the DNA TGCAGCCATACTACGGGGGATACGCGGTATTTT. Translated: CSHTTGDTRYF.

With regard to this clonotype: A much larger clone differs from this one at a single base, so this may be a read error. The rearrangement links TRBV28 to TRBJ1-1; D uncertain. CDR3 length: 14 residues. The V gene's germline CDR1 is MDHEN and CDR2 SYDVKM. V lost 4 bases and J lost 9, with 18 bases in between. CDR3 sequence: CASSSLYPDGKAFF. The CDR3 nucleotides are TGTGCCAGCAGTTCATTGTACCCGGACGGTAAAGCTTTCTTT.

In its sample, this clonotype was seen many times. This sequence joins TRBV28 and TRBJ2-4, with TRBD2 matching over 9 bases. Germline CDR1 reads MDHEN; CDR2 reads SYDVKM. The length of the CDR3 is 14 residues. V trimming: 3 bases; J trimming: 9 bases; junction bases outside the gene matches: 6. As DNA, the CDR3 is TGTGCCAGCAGTTTTGGAGCGGGAGGTAGCATTCAGTACTTC. It specifies CASSFGAGGSIQYF.

This clonotype showed up many times. The rearrangement links TRBV6-1 to TRBJ2-7; 11 nucleotides line up with TRBD1. This CDR3 has 15 residues. Germline lookup yields CDR1 MNHNS and CDR2 SASEGT. V shed 6 bases, J shed 6 bases, and the junction held 10 bases outside the gene matches. Here the CDR3 DNA reads TGTGCCAGCAGCTATAACACCGGGACAGGGGGCGAGCAGTACTTC. It yields the protein CASSYNTGTGGEQYF.

Comments on this clonotype: At one end the junction does not follow the germline gene, possibly because of a read error. The chain combines TRBV27 with TRBJ2-4; 7 nucleotides align to TRBD2. CDR1 MNHEY and CDR2 SMNVEV come from the germline V gene (reference sequence). This CDR3 contains 13 residues. CDR3 DNA sequence: TGTGCCAGCAGTTCCGGACTAGTAGGCATTCATTACTTC. Amino acid sequence: CASSSGLVGIHYF.

The rearrangement joins TRBV19 to TRBJ1-1; D is undetermined. The V end lost 2 bases, the J end lost 0 bases, and 10 bases lay between the germline ends. CDR3 length: 15 residues. CDR1 is LNHDA and CDR2 is SQIVND in the germline V gene (reference sequence). This chain's CDR3 is CASSINRKVNTEAFF. The DNA for the CDR3 is TGTGCCAGTAGTATAAACCGGAAAGTGAACACTGAAGCTTTCTTT.

The sample holds one count of this clonotype. The chain combines TRBV18 with TRBJ2-1; TRBD2 might be the D (7 bases). V was trimmed by 4 bases and J by 0 bases, leaving 13 bases between them. The CDR3 spans 16 residues. Germline V lookup: CDR1 KGHSH, CDR2 LQKENI. CDR3 in DNA: TGTGCCAGCTCACAAGGGGGGGGGCACTCCTACAATGAGCAGTTCTTC. It codes for CASSQGGGHSYNEQFF. Based on the CDR3 plus reference TRBV18 and TRBJ2-1, the full variable domain is NAGVMQNPRHLVRRRGQEARLRCSPMKGHSHVYWYRQLPEEGLKFMVYLQKENIIDESGMPKERFSAEFPKEGPSILRIQQVVRGDSAAYFCASSQGGGHSYNEQFFGPGTRLTVL.

This clonotype was observed many times. The chain has TRBV20-1 and TRBJ1-1; D is unclear. Trimming took off 0 bases at V and 11 bases at J, with 16 bases between the two ends. Germline V gene lookup returns CDR1 DFQATT and CDR2 SNEGSKA (reference sequence). The CDR3 runs to 13 residues. CDR3 nucleotide sequence: TGCAGTGCTAGAGATCCCCGGGAGCTAGAGGCTTTCTTT. Amino acid sequence: CSARDPRELEAFF.

Remarks on this clonotype: Since the CDR3 does not end with the conserved phenylalanine or tryptophan, this likely comes from a read error. The chain links TRBV27 to TRBJ1-1; 8 positions match TRBD1. The CDR3 has 15 amino acids. Germline assignment: CDR1 MNHEY and CDR2 SMNVEV (reference sequence). The J segment lost 10 bases and the V segment lost 5 bases, leaving 15 bases of the junction unmatched. Here the CDR3 DNA reads TGTGCCAGCAGTCGAAGACAGGGGATAGGGCATGCAGCTTTCCTT. It yields the protein CASSRRQGIGHAAFL.

This clonotype was counted a few times. This chain links TRBV19 with TRBJ1-2; the D is unclear. The germline V and J ends were trimmed by 7 bases and 5 bases, with 14 bases remaining between them. This CDR3 is 13 amino acids long. Germline assignment: CDR1 LNHDA and CDR2 SQIVND (reference sequence). DNA for the CDR3: TGTGCCAGTACCGGACGGGCTGGGTATGGCTACACCTTC. This sequence encodes CASTGRAGYGYTF. Drawing the rest from reference TRBV19 and TRBJ1-2, the complete variable domain is DGGITQSPKYLFRKEGQNVTLSCEQNLNHDAMYWYRQDPGQGLRLIYYSQIVNDFQKGDIAEGYSVSREKKESFPLTVTSAQKNPTAFYLCASTGRAGYGYTFGSGTRLTVV.

In its sample, this clonotype was seen a few times. The J gene is TRBJ1-3, the V gene TRBV2; D is undetermined. In germline, CDR1 is SNHLY, CDR2 FYNNEI. V dropped 8 bases and J dropped 0 bases, with 11 bases sitting between them. There are 14 residues in the CDR3. The CDR3, as DNA: TGTGCCAGCCTAAGAGAATCCTCTGGAAACACCATATATTTT. Translated, it gives CASLRESSGNTIYF.

This clonotype was observed many times. This rearrangement joins TRBV20-1 to TRBJ1-2, with a weak D call TRBD1 (6 bases). This CDR3 comprises 13 residues. CDR1 is DFQATT, CDR2 SNEGSKA, per germline (reference sequence). Trimming took off 6 bases at V and 4 bases at J, with 15 bases between the two ends. The CDR3 coding sequence is TGCAGTGCGCGAGGGGGGGGAGCCTATGGCTACACCTTC. Its translation is CSARGGGAYGYTF.

This clonotype came up many times. The genes are TRBV27 and TRBJ2-5, with a tentative D call TRBD1 (7 bases). The CDR3 runs to 15 residues. Germline V gives CDR1 MNHEY, CDR2 SMNVEV (reference sequence). Trimming left V 4 bases short and J 5 bases short, with 17 bases between. The CDR3 sequence: CASSSEGAQAETQYF. CDR3 nucleotides: TGTGCCAGCAGTTCGGAGGGGGCGCAGGCTGAGACCCAGTACTTC.

On this clonotype itself: A much larger clone is a single base away; this may be a read error. The V gene is TRBV27, the J gene TRBJ2-6; TRBD1 is a possible D gene (6 bases). CDR1 MNHEY and CDR2 SMNVEV come from the germline V gene (reference sequence). This CDR3 comprises 16 residues. Trimming took 5 bases from V and 0 from J, leaving 11 bases between them. CDR3 region: CASSMDSSSGANVLTF. CDR3 bases: TGTGCCAGCAGTATGGACAGCAGCTCTGGGGCCAACGTCCTGACTTTC.

V and J are TRBV18 and TRBJ2-1; D is undetermined. Looked up from germline, CDR1 is KGHSH and CDR2 is LQKENI. This CDR3 has 16 residues. V was clipped by 2 bases and J by 6 bases, with 17 bases between them. DNA of the CDR3: TGTGCCAGCTCACCATTTGGTCCTAGAGCCGGCAATGAGCAGTTCTTC. Protein product: CASSPFGPRAGNEQFF.

The J gene is TRBJ2-1, the V gene TRBV20-1, with D perhaps matching TRBD1 or TRBD2 (5 bases each). This CDR3 region has 14 residues. The germline V gene encodes CDR1 DFQATT and CDR2 SNEGSKA (reference sequence). Trimming stripped 1 base from V and 8 bases from J, with 15 bases between. DNA of the CDR3: TGCAGTGCTAGAGGCAGCGTGAGGGGCGATGAGCAGTTCTTC. Amino acid sequence: CSARGSVRGDEQFF.

This clonotype has ten or more counts. The V and J genes are TRBV20-1 and TRBJ2-1; D is uncertain. The CDR3 length is 13 residues. V shed 3 bases and J shed 1 base, with 7 bases lying between them. Germline lookup yields CDR1 DFQATT and CDR2 SNEGSKA (reference sequence). CDR3 in amino acids: CSARRQSYNEQFF. For the CDR3, the DNA is TGCAGTGCTAGGAGGCAGTCCTACAATGAGCAGTTCTTC.

This chain joins TRBV11-1 and TRBJ2-3; unclear D gene. The germline V gene encodes CDR1 SGHAT and CDR2 FQDESV (reference sequence). The V gene lost 3 bases and the J gene lost 2 bases, with 9 bases spanning the gap. CDR3 size: 14 residues. DNA of the CDR3: TGTGCCAGCAGCTTGAACTTAATCACAGATACGCAGTATTTT. Translated: CASSLNLITDTQYF.

This clonotype was found many times. The rearrangement uses TRBV6-1 and TRBJ2-7; D remains unclear. The CDR3 sequence is 12 residues long. The V end was cut by 7 bases, the J end by 4 bases, with 11 bases between. Germline CDR1 MNHNS, CDR2 SASEGT. The CDR3 reads CASKSLAYEQYF. The CDR3 DNA reads TGTGCCAGCAAAAGTCTGGCGTACGAGCAGTACTTC.

V is TRBV12-3 or TRBV12-4 and J is TRBJ1-1; maybe TRBD1 (6 bases). This CDR3 contains 14 residues. The germline V and J ends were trimmed by 7 bases and 5 bases, with 17 bases remaining between them. CDR3 nucleotides: TGTGCCAGCACACTAAGGGGGGGCGGAACTGAAGCTTTCTTT. Translation gives CASTLRGGGTEAFF.

The gene calls are TRBV28 and TRBJ2-1, with 7 bases aligning to TRBD1. The CDR3 runs 20 residues. With V trimmed by 2 bases and J by 11 bases, 27 bases remained unmatched. Germline V lookup: CDR1 MDHEN, CDR2 SYDVKM. Here the CDR3 reads CASSLLVGGDSRLTTIKQFF. As DNA, the CDR3 is TGTGCCAGCAGTTTACTGGTAGGGGGCGATTCCCGACTGACGACAATTAAGCAGTTCTTC.

This clonotype has a count of ten or more. The CDR3 is CASSIMPPTDTQYF. Here the CDR3 DNA reads TGTGCCAGCAGCATTATGCCCCCCACAGATACGCAGTATTTT. V usage is TRBV28 and J usage is TRBJ2-3; D remains ambiguous. V dropped 6 bases and J dropped 2 bases, with 12 bases sitting between them. CDR1 and CDR2 from the germline V gene are MDHEN and SYDVKM. The CDR3 consists of 14 residues.

About this clonotype: A much larger clone differs from this one at a single base, so this may be a read error. The conserved closing phenylalanine or tryptophan is absent in this CDR3, likely reflecting a read error. CDR3 protein: CATSDGTGLAPTDTQYS. For the CDR3, the DNA is TGTGCCACCAGTGATGGGACCGGACTAGCTCCAACAGATACGCAGTATTCT. The chain carries TRBV24-1 and TRBJ2-3, with TRBD2 matching 8 bases. Germline lookup yields CDR1 KGHDR and CDR2 SFDVKD. V lost 3 bases, J lost 3 bases, and 10 bases stayed unmatched. The CDR3 contains 17 residues.

To note about this clonotype: Being one base from a much bigger clone, this may be a read error. This sequence joins TRBV20-1 and TRBJ2-7; weak D call: TRBD2 (5 bases). Germline V gives CDR1 DFQATT, CDR2 SNEGSKA (reference sequence). The CDR3 length is 13 residues. CDR3 DNA: TGCAGTCCTAGACTAAAACTAGTTACCGAGCAGTACTTC. Protein sequence: CSPRLKLVTEQYF.

Regarding this clonotype: This may be a read error, as it is one base from a much larger clone. The V and J genes are TRBV27 and TRBJ2-3, with D unresolved. Germline V gives CDR1 MNHEY, CDR2 SMNVEV (reference sequence). The CDR3 is 13 residues long. The CDR3 DNA sequence: TGTGCCGGCAGGCATACTAGCACAGATACGCAGTATTTT. Its translation is CAGRHTSTDTQYF.

As concerns this clonotype: Just one base apart from a much larger clone, this may be a read error. V gene TRBV4-2 combines with J gene TRBJ1-2; 7 nucleotides agree with TRBD1. Germline values: CDR1 LGHNA, CDR2 YNFKEQ. The CDR3 consists of 12 residues. Trimming at V came to 5 bases and at J to 8 bases, leaving 5 bases not matched to a gene. The CDR3 reads CASSVQGIGYTF. The CDR3 DNA sequence: TGTGCCAGCAGCGTACAGGGGATCGGCTACACCTTC.